This T cell receptor (beta chain) was identified during a study of T cells in Graves' hyperthyroidism and ophthalmopathy. Study context: Prior to any treatment, at the point of initial diagnosis, peripheral blood was collected. Study-level results: From stable hyperthyroidism, ophthalmopathy was separated by a 13 V-J model.

This clonotype occurred many times. Its antigen is as yet unknown. The TCR beta CDR3 regions underwent amplification using RNA transcripts as the source. When the TCR CDR3 underwent first-round RT-PCR, the HTBI primer set was used. TCRdb independently ran MiXCR on the multiplex PCR reads; one entry per CDR3 protein. The sample holds some 580,000 distinct CDR3 sequences, roughly 16% seen once. The cohort's ophthalmopathy patients, a group with duration under 3 months, had a Clinical Activity Score of at least 3 and a NOSPECS grade of at least 4. The CDR3 loop spans 14 amino acids. The J segment lost 9 bases and the V segment lost 7 bases, leaving 8 bases of the junction unmatched.

The sequence came from a woman between 35 and 50 years old with Graves' ophthalmopathy. The chain joins TRBV12-3 or TRBV12-4 to TRBJ2-1; 11 bases are a match to TRBD2. Sequenced sample: blood. The chain's CDR3 is CASTLAGGLGEQFF. As DNA, the CDR3 is TGTGCCAGCACCTTAGCGGGGGGGTTAGGTGAGCAGTTCTTC.